This T cell receptor beta chain came from a study of regulatory T cells in long-lasting Graves disease. General study points: Patients with persistent disease shared 2,500 or so public clonotypes, outpacing the roughly 870 shared by new patients. Accuracy could have been hurt by small sample size. TRBV28 was favored in persistent disease, as were TRBJ1-2 and TRBJ2-5.

Time point in this sample: persistent/refractory GD, antithyroid drugs over 5 years with positive TRAb. The TCR library used RNA extracted from PBMCs. As a group, patients came from one endocrinology department in Xi'an, China. V lost 1 base and J 0 bases, leaving 18 bases between the germline ends. The CDR3 consists of 19 residues. Germline assignment: CDR1 SGHNT and CDR2 YENEEA. Investigators prepared the TCR beta libraries by applying iRepertoire HTBI primers and Arm-PCR of CDR3 regions. TCRdb used MiXCR to reprocess the multiplex PCR reads, holding one entry per CDR3 protein. Among about 660,000 distinct CDR3 sequences, around 30% were seen once, and the ten largest hold around 42%. To note about this clonotype: What it binds is unknown.

The sample was peripheral blood mononuclear cells (PBMCs), taken when the disease was refractory, from a patient treated with antithyroid drugs. The clonotype originates from a female donor with Graves disease. The chain couples TRBV11-3 to TRBJ1-4, with no clear D. CDR3 in DNA: TGTGCCAGCAGCTTAGGATCCCCAGAGCTGCCGCCAACTAATGAAAAACTGTTTTTT. It yields the protein CASSLGSPELPPTNEKLFF.